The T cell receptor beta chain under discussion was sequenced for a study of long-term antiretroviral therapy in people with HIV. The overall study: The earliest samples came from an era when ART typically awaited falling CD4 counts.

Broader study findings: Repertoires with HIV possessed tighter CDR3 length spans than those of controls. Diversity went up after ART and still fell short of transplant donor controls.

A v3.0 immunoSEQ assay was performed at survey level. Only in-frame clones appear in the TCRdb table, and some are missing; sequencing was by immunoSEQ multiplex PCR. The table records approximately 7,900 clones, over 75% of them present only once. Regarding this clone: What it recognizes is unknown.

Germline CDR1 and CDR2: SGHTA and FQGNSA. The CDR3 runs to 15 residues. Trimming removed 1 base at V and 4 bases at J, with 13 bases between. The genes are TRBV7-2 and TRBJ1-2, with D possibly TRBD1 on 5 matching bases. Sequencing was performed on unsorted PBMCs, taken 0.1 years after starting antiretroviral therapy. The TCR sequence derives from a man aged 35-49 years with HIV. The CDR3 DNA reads TGTGCCAGCAGCTTAGGGGGCAGGGAACCCTATGGCTACACCTTC. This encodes CASSLGGREPYGYTF.